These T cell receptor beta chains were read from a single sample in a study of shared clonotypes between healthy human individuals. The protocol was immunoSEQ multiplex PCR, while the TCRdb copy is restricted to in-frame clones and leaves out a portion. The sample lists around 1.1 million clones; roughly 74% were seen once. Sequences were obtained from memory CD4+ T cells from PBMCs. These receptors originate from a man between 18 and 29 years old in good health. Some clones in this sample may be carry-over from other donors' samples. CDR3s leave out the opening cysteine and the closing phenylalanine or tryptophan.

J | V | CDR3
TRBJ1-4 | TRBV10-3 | AIKAGLNEKLF
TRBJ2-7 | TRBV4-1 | ASSQEGAGPTYEQY
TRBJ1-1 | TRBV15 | ATSREDWANTEAF
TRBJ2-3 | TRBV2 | ASSASGSADTQY
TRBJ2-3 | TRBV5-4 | ASSTDRVRTDTQY
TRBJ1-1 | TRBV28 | ASSPQGIWAEAF
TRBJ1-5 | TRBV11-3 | ASSLDVRGWDQPQH
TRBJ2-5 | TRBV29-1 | SVEEPWTSGRGSETQY
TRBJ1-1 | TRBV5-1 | VSSQGFTDAEAF
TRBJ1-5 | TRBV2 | ASSVEGYSNQPQH
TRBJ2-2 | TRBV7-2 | ASRTGVNTGELF
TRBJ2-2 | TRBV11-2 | ASSGQGFGGLF
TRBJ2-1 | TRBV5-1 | ASSFLAGAHNEQF
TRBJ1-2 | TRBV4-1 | ASSQPLAGIYGYT
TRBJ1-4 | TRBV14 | ASSLPGHANEKLF
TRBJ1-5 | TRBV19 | ASSKGQGRQPQH
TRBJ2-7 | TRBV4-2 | ASSQVDPGLAGVHEQY
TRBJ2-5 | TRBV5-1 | ASSLVAAGEETQY
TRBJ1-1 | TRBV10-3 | AISQGATEAF
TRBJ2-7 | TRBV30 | AWSAFIAYEQY
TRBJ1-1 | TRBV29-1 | SAGTAFEAF
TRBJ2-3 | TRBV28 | ASSSPSGGATDTQY
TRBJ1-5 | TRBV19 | ASSTRASTLSNQPQH
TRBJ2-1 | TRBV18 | ASSPGTSGSYNEQF
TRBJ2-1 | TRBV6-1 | ASSEKAGAYNEQF
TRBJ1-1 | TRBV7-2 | ASSLVGQGGKAF
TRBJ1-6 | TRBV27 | ASSLMDRVSPLH
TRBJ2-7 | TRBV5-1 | ASSPRRTSAVDEQY
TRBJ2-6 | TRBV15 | ATSNGGRSGANVLT
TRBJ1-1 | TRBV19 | ASSILSTAGGTVTEAF
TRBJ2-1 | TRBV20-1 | RGAPAGEQF
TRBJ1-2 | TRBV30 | AFFQGGEVYGYT